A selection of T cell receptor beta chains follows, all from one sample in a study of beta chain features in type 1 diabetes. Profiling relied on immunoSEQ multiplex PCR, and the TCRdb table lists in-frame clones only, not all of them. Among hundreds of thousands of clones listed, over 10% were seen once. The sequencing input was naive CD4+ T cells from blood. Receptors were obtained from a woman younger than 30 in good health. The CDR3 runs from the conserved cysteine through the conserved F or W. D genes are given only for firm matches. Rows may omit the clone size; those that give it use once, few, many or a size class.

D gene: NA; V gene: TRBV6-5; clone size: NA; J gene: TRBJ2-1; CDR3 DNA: TGTGCCAGCAGGCTCTACAATGAGCAGTTCTTC; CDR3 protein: CASRLYNEQFF
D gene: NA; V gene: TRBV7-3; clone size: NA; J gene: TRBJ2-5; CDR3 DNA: TGTGCCAGCAGCCGGGGGGCCCAAGAGACCCAGTACTTC; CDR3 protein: CASSRGAQETQYF
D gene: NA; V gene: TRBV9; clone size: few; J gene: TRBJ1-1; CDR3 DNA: TGTGCCAGCAGCGTACAGGGACATGATTTGACTGAAGCTTTCTTT; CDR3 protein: CASSVQGHDLTEAFF
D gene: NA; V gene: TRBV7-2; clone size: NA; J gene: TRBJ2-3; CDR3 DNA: TGTGCCAGCAGCTACTTAACACGGGCGGGACAGTATTTT; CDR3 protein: CASSYLTRAGQYF
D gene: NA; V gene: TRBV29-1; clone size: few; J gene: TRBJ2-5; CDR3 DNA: TGCAGCGTTGAATCACCGATCCAAGAGACCCAGTACTTC; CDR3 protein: CSVESPIQETQYF
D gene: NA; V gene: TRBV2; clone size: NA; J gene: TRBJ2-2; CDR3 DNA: TGTGCCAGCAGTCGCCCCGGGACGGGGAACACCGGGGAGCTGTTTTTT; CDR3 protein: CASSRPGTGNTGELFF
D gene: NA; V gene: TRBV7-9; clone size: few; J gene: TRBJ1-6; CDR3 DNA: TGTGCCACCAAGAAGGCAGGGGCTTCCTATAATTCACCCCTCCACTTT; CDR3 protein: CATKKAGASYNSPLHF
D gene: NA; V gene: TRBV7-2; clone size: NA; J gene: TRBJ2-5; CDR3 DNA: TGTGCCAGCAGCTCAGGACTAAGTGCGGAGACCCAGTACTTC; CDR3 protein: CASSSGLSAETQYF
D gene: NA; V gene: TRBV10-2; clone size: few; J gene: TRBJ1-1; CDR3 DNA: TGCGCCAGCGCCGATTTGAACACTGAAGCTTTCTTT; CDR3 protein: CASADLNTEAFF
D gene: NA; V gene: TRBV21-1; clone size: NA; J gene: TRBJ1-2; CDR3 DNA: TGTGCCAGCGACAGGACAGGACCACCGCTTTATGGCTACACCTTC; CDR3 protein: CASDRTGPPLYGYTF
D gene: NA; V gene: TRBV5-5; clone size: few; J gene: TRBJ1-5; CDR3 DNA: TGTGCCAGCAGCTTGGCGGCGGCGAATCAGCCCCAGCATTTT; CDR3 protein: CASSLAAANQPQHF
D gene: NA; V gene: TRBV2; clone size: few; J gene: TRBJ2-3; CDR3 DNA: TGTGCCAGCAGTGGAACGACTAGCACAGATACGCAGTATTTT; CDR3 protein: CASSGTTSTDTQYF
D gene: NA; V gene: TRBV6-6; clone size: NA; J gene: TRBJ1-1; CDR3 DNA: TGTGCCAGCGGCGCCTGGGGAAGGTTGAACACTGAAGCTTTCTTT; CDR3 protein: CASGAWGRLNTEAFF
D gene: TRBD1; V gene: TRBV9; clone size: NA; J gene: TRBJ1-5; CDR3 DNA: TGTGCCAGCAGCGTAGACCAGGGGGATCAGCCCCAGCATTTT; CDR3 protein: CASSVDQGDQPQHF
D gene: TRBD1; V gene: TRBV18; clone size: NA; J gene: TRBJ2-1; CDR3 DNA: TGTGCCAGCTTCCCGGGACAGGGATACAATGAGCAGTTCTTC; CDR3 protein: CASFPGQGYNEQFF
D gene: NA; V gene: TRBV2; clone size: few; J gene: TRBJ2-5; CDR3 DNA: TGTGCCAGCACGGCTAGCGCCCCCCAAGAGACCCAGTACTTC; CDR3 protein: CASTASAPQETQYF
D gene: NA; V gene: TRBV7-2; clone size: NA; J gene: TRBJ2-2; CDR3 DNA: TGTGCCAGCAGCTTAGCAGGGCCCCACGGGGCCGGGGAGCTGTTTTTT; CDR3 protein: CASSLAGPHGAGELFF
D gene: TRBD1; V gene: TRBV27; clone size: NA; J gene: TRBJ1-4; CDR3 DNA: TGTGCCAGCAGGGCCGACAGGGAGGCAACTAATGAAAAACTGTTTTTT; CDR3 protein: CASRADREATNEKLFF
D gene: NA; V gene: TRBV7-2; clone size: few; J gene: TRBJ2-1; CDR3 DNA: TGTGCCAGCAGCTGGAGCGGAAGCTCCTACAATGAGCAGTTCTTC; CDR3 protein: CASSWSGSSYNEQFF
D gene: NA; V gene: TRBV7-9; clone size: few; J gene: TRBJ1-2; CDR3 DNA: TGTGCCAGCAGCTTAAATGGCTACACCTTC; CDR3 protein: CASSLNGYTF
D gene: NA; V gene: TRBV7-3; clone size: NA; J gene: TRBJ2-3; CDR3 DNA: TGTGCCAGCAGCTTAACGGCGTCGGAGCGGGGCACAGATACGCAGTATTTT; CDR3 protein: CASSLTASERGTDTQYF
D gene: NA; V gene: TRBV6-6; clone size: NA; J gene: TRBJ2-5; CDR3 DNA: TGTGCCAGCCGACATTCCCAAGAGACCCAGTACTTC; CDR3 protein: CASRHSQETQYF
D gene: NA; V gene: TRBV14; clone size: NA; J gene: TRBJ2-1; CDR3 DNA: TGTGCCAGCAGCCTGCGACCGGGGCCGAATGAGCAGTTCTTC; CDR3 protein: CASSLRPGPNEQFF
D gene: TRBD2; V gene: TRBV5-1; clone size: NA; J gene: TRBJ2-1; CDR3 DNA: TGCGCCAGCAGCACGGGACTAGCGGGACCCTACAATGAGCAGTTCTTC; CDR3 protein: CASSTGLAGPYNEQFF
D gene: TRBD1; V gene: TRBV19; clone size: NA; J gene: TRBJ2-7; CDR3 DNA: TGTGCCAGTAGTAGACAGGGGAAAGCCTACGAGCAGTACTTC; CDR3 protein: CASSRQGKAYEQYF
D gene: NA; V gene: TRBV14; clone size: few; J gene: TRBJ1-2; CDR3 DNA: TGTGCCAGCAGCCAGGGAGGGAGATTCTATGGCTACACCTTC; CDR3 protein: CASSQGGRFYGYTF
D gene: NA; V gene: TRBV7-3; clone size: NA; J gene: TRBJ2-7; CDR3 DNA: TGTGCCAGCAGCGCGCAGGGCCCCTACGAGCAGTACTTC; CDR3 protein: CASSAQGPYEQYF
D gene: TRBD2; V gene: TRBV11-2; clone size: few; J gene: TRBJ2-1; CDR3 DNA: TGTGCCAGCCTGGCCATTAGCGGGAGGGCCTCCTACAATGAGCAGTTCTTC; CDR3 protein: CASLAISGRASYNEQFF
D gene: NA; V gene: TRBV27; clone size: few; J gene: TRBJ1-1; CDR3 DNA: TGTGCCAGCAGTTACCAGAACCGGAACACTGAAGCTTTCTTT; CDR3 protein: CASSYQNRNTEAFF
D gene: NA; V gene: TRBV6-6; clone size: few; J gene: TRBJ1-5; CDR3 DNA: TGTGCCAGCAGTTACGGGGGAGGAGGTCAGCCCCAGCATTTT; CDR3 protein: CASSYGGGGQPQHF
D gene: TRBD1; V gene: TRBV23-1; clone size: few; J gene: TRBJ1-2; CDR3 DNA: TGCGCCAGCAGTCAATCCGGACAGGGGTATGGCTACACCTTC; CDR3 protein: CASSQSGQGYGYTF
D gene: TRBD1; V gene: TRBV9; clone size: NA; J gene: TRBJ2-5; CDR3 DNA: TGTGCCAGCAGCATAGACAGGGGCGGGGAGACCCAGTACTTC; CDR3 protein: CASSIDRGGETQYF
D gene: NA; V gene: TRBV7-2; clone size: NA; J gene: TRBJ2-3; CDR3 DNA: TGTGCCGGGGGACCGAACACAGATACGCAGTATTTT; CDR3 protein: CAGGPNTDTQYF
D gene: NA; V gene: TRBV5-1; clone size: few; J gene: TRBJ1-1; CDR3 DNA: TGCGCCAGCAGCTTCAACACAGTCAGCACTGAAGCTTTCTTT; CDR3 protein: CASSFNTVSTEAFF
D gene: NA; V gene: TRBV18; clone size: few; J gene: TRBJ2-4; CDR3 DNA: TGTGCCAGCTCACCACCATTCGGACAAGGAATGTCACTAGCCAAAAACATTCAGTACTTC; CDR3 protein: CASSPPFGQGMSLAKNIQYF
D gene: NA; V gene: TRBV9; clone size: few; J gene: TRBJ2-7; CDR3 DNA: TGTGCCAGCAGCGTAGGTCCCAGGATCTACGAGCAGTACTTC; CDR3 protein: CASSVGPRIYEQYF
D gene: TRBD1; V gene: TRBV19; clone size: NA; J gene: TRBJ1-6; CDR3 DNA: TGTGCCAGCCGGGACAGGGAGATTTCACCCCTCCACTTT; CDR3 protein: CASRDREISPLHF
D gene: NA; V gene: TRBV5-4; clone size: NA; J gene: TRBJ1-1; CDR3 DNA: TGTGCCAGCAGCTCTTGGGCCAACACTGAAGCTTTCTTT; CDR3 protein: CASSSWANTEAFF
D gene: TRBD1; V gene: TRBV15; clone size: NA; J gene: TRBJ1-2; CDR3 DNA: TGTGCCACCAGCAGAGATGGCAGGGGGTCCTATGGCTACACCTTC; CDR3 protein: CATSRDGRGSYGYTF
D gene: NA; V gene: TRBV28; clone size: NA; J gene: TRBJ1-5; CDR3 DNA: TGTGCCAGCAGCGACCGGGGCAATCAGCCCCAGCATTTT; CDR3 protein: CASSDRGNQPQHF
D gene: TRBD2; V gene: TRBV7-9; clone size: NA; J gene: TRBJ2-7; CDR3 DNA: TGTGCCAGCAGCTTAGGCGGAGCGGGAGGGCCTCGCGAGCAGTACTTC; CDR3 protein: CASSLGGAGGPREQYF
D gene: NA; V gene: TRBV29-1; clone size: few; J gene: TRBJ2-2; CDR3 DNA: TGCAGCGTTGATAGGGGCCCCGGGGAGCTGTTTTTT; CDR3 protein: CSVDRGPGELFF